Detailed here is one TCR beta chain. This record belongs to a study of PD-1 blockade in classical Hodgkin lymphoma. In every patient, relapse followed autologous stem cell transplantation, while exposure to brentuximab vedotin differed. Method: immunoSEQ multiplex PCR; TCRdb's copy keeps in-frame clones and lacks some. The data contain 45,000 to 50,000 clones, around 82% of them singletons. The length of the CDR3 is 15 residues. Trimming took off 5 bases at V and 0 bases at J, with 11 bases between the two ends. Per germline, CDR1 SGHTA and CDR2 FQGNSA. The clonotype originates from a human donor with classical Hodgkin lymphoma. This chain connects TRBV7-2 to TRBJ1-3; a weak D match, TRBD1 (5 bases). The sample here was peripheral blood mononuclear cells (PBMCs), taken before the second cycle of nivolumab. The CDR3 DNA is TGTGCCAGCAGCACAGGACCGAGCTCTGGAAACACCATATATTTT. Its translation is CASSTGPSSGNTIYF.